The clone carrying this TCR beta chain was found a few times. Its antigen remains unidentified. These data belong to a study of CD8 T cells in ankylosing spondylitis. The CDR3 extends over 14 amino acids. Germline assignment: CDR1 DFQATT and CDR2 SNEGSKA (reference sequence). Trimming shortened V by 6 bases and J by 5 bases, and 16 bases separated the two germline ends. Regarding the study as a whole: Seemingly characteristic of ankylosing spondylitis blood was a TCR beta motif consisting of several highly homologous variants. It was reported that disease-linked clones were significantly enriched in matched ankylosing spondylitis synovial fluid. Disease-linked clones, CD8+, were relatively rare in peripheral blood.

TCRdb re-called the 5' RACE reads with MiXCR, one entry per CDR3 protein. The table has 750,000 to 850,000 distinct CDR3 sequences, 12% seen once. This TCR was recovered from a male donor with ankylosing spondylitis. The chain combines TRBV20-1 with TRBJ2-2; D possibly matches TRBD1 or TRBD2 (5 bases each). Sequenced input: blood, either unsorted or a sorted T cell fraction (not recorded which). The CDR3 DNA reads TGCAGTGCCCCCTCCGGGACCCATACCGGGGAGCTGTTTTTT. Its translation: CSAPSGTHTGELFF.